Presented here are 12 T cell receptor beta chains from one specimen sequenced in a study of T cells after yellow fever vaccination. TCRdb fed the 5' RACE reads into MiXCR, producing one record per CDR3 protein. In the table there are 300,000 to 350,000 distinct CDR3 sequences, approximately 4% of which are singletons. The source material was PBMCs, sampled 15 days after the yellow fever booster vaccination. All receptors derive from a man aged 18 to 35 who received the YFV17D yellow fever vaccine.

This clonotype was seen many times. The CDR3 spells CASSPSVGTQYF. For the CDR3, the DNA is TGTGCCAGCAGCCCCTCCGTGGGTACGCAGTATTTT. The chain employs TRBV7-2 and TRBJ2-3; no clear D. V lost 5 bases and J lost 8, with 11 bases in between. Germline-derived CDR1 and CDR2 are SGHTA and FQGNSA. The CDR3 covers 12 residues.

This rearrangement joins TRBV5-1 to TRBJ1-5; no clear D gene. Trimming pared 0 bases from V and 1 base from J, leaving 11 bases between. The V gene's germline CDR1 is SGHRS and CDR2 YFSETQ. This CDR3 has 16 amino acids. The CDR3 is CASSLAELGSNQPQHF. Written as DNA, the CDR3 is TGCGCCAGCAGCTTGGCGGAGTTAGGGAGCAATCAGCCCCAGCATTTT.

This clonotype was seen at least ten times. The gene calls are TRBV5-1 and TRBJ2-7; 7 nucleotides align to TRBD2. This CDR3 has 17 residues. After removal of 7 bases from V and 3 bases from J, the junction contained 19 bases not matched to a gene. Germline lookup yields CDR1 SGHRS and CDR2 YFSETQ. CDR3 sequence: CASSLTRGDTGGYEQYF. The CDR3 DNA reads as TGCGCCAGCTCCTTGACGCGGGGCGACACGGGAGGCTACGAGCAGTACTTC.

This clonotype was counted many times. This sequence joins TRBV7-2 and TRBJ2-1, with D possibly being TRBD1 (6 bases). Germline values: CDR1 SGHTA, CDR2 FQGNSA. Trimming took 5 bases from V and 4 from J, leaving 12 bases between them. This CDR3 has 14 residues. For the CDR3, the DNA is TGTGCCAGCAGCAGCCTCACAGGGTACAATGAGCAGTTCTTC. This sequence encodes CASSSLTGYNEQFF.

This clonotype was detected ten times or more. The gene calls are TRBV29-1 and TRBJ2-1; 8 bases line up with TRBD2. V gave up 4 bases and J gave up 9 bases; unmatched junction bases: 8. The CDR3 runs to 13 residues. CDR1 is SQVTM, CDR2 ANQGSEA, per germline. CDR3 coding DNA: TGCAGCGTTGTAAACGGGGGGGCCGGTGAGCAGTTCTTC. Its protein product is CSVVNGGAGEQFF.

CDR3 nucleotides: TGTGCCAGTGAAAAAGAAGAGACCCAGTACTTC. Translated, it gives CASEKEETQYF. The J gene is TRBJ2-5, the V gene TRBV5-6; D is ambiguous. The length of the CDR3 is 11 residues. Germline assignment: CDR1 SGHDT and CDR2 YYEEEE. V dropped 8 bases and J dropped 3 bases, with 8 bases sitting between them.

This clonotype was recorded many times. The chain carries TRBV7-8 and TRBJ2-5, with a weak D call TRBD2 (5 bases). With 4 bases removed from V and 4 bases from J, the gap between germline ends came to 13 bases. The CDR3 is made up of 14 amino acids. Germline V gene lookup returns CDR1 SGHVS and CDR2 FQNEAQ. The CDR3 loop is CASSSRVAGETQYF. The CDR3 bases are TGTGCCAGCAGCTCCCGGGTGGCGGGAGAGACCCAGTACTTC.

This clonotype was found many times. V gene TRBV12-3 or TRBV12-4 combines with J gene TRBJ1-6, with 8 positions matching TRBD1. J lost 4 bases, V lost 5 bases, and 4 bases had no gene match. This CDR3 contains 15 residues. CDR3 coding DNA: TGTGCCAGCAGTACCCAGGGGGCTTATAATTCACCCCTCCACTTT. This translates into CASSTQGAYNSPLHF.

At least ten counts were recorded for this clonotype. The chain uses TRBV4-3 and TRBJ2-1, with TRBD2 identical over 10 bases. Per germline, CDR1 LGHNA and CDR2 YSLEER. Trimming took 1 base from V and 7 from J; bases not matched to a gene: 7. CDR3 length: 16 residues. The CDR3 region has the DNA TGCGCCAGCAGCCAAGTCCGAGCGGGGGGGCATAATGAGCAGTTCTTC. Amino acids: CASSQVRAGGHNEQFF.

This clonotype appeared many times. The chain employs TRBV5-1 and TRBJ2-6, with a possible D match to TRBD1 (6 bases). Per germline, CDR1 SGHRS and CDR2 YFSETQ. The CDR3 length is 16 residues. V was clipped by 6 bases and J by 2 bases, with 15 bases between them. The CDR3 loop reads CASTQTGGAGANVLTF. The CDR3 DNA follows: TGCGCCAGCACCCAGACAGGAGGTGCTGGGGCCAACGTCCTGACTTTC.

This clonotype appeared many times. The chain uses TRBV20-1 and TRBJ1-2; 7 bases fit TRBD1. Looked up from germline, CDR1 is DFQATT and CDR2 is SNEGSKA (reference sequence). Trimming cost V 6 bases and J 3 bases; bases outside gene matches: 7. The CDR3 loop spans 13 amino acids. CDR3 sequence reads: CSARRQGDYGYTF. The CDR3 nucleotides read TGCAGTGCAAGAAGACAGGGAGACTATGGCTACACCTTC.

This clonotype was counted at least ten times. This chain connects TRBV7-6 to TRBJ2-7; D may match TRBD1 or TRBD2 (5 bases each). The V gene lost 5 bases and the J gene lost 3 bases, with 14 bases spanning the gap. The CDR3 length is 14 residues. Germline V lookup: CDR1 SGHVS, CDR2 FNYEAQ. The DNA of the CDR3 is TGTGCCAGCAGCCCAACGGGACCTTACTACGAGCAGTACTTC. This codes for CASSPTGPYYEQYF.